This T cell receptor beta chain was identified in a study of response to subunit inactivated influenza vaccine. Study-wide results and limits: Each seasonal influenza vaccination recruits few new T cells, the authors suggested.

Comments on this clonotype: Its antigen remains unknown.

The germline CDR1 and CDR2 sequences are DFQATT and SNEGSKA (reference sequence). The CDR3 contains 16 residues. V lost 0 bases and J lost 0, with 15 bases in between. TCRdb re-called the RT-PCR reads with MiXCR, one entry per CDR3 protein. Here the sample spans under 850,000 distinct CDR3 sequences, around a sixth being singletons. The sample in question was PBMCs from blood, obtained more than 4 days after vaccination. This chain links TRBV20-1 with TRBJ2-7; D call uncertain. The TCR sequence derives from a man over 45 who received an inactivated influenza vaccine. The CDR3 nucleotides are TGCAGTGCTAGAGATTGGGCGGTGATCAGCTCCTACGAGCAGTACTTC. Its translation: CSARDWAVISSYEQYF.